This TCR beta chain was observed in a study of cytomegalovirus exposure and HLA in healthy donors. Overall study: Unique TCRs numbering some 80 million, obtained from HLA-typed donors, made up an early data release. Broader study findings: Trimming of TCR beta V- and J-genes showed a link, identified in a later analysis, to a missense DCLRE1C variant. A prior analysis recorded that most TCR beta V segments were productive about 87% or about 30% of the time. Follow-up analysis seemed to connect common viral pathogens with several of the most significant clusters identified.

The PCR employed 60 Vbeta primers together with 13 Jbeta primers. Sequencing was performed with immunoSEQ multiplex PCR; in TCRdb, only in-frame clones are kept and a portion is missing. The sample includes 150,000 to 200,000 clones, over 80% of them seen just once. A note on this clone: What it binds is unknown.

The TCR originated in a woman aged 18 to 35 in good health and CMV-seronegative. The specimen was PBMCs.

DNA of the CDR3: TGTGCCAGCACGGGGACTAGCGGGGGCTCTTACGAGCAGTACTTC. This codes for CASTGTSGGSYEQYF. The rearrangement joins TRBV6-5 to TRBJ2-7; 14 bases map to TRBD2. J gave up 4 bases and V 7 bases, and 6 bases lay outside the gene matches. This CDR3 has 15 amino acids. Germline V gene sequence: CDR1 MNHEY, CDR2 SVGAGI.